This is a list of T cell receptor beta chains from one sample in a study of blood T cell repertoires in COVID-19. Clones were read by immunoSEQ multiplex PCR, and TCRdb kept only the in-frame ones, dropping some. Of more than 110,000 clones detected, roughly 78% appear once; the ten largest clones hold less than 7.5%. The sequencing sample was made of PBMCs or T cells enriched from blood (not recorded which). Receptors originate from a woman in her forties or fifties who had recovered from COVID-19. Both conserved end residues are part of each CDR3. A D gene is named only where the DNA matches it firmly. Size tells how often a clone was seen (once, few, many) or the class of an expanded clone, and some rows leave it out.

cdr3_aa cdr3_nt d_call j_call v_call clone_size
CASSSTGYTEAFF TGTGCCAGCAGTTCGACAGGCTACACTGAAGCTTTCTTT . TRBJ1-1 TRBV27 .
CAWSVPQGMNTEAFF TGTGCCTGGAGTGTACCCCAGGGGATGAACACTGAAGCTTTCTTT . TRBJ1-1 TRBV30 .
CASSLGQGKNTEAFF TGTGCCAGCTCACTTGGACAGGGAAAGAACACTGAAGCTTTCTTT TRBD1 TRBJ1-1 TRBV18 .
CASSQGPGLAGGNNEQFF TGTGCCAGCAGCCAAGGCCCTGGACTAGCGGGAGGGAACAATGAGCAGTTCTTC TRBD2 TRBJ2-1 TRBV7-3 .
CASSQGQANYEQYF TGTGCCAGCAGCCAGGGACAGGCAAACTACGAGCAGTACTTC TRBD1 TRBJ2-7 TRBV14 .
CASSAAGAVTYEQYF TGTGCCAGCAGCGCAGCTGGAGCGGTTACCTACGAGCAGTACTTC . TRBJ2-7 TRBV9 few
CASSERQNTEAFF TGCGCCAGCAGTGAGAGACAGAACACTGAAGCTTTCTTT . TRBJ1-1 TRBV10-1 .
CASSLVYVLAMRSETQYF TGTGCCAGCAGCTTAGTCTACGTTCTTGCAATGCGTTCGGAGACCCAGTACTTC . TRBJ2-5 TRBV7-2 .
CASSAIQGRSTDTQYF TGCGCCAGCAGCGCAATACAGGGGCGCTCCACAGATACGCAGTATTTT TRBD1 TRBJ2-3 TRBV5-1 .
CASRNRGQRAFF TGTGCCAGCAGAAACAGGGGCCAGCGAGCTTTCTTT TRBD1 TRBJ1-1 TRBV12-3/TRBV12-4 .
CASSSGTGDGYTF TGCGCCAGCAGCTCCGGGACAGGGGACGGCTACACCTTC TRBD1 TRBJ1-2 TRBV5-1 .
CASSLVGGAGTDTQYF TGTGCCAGCAGCTTAGTCGGGGGGGCCGGCACAGATACGCAGTATTTT TRBD2 TRBJ2-3 TRBV7-2 .
CASSFTSGSQDTQYF TGTGCCAGCAGCTTCACTAGCGGGAGCCAAGATACGCAGTATTTT TRBD2 TRBJ2-3 TRBV7-9 .